This is a list of T cell receptor beta chains from one sample in a study of OX40 agonist ivuxolimab in advanced cancers. This table comes from immunoSEQ multiplex PCR, and its TCRdb copy is limited to in-frame clones, with some not included. The data contain roughly 70,000 clones, about 88% of them singletons. The source was CD4+ or CD8+ T cells sorted from blood, collected in a trial of the OX40 agonist ivuxolimab. The receptors derive from an adult with an advanced solid tumor such as melanoma, head and neck, liver or kidney cancer. CDR3s include the opening cysteine and the closing phenylalanine or tryptophan. Fields, in order: J gene, D gene, V gene, clone size, CDR3 protein, CDR3 DNA. D genes are given only for firm matches. Some rows mark clone size as missing; the rest say once, few, many or name a class of expanded clone.

j_gene: TRBJ2-2
d_gene: TRBD1
v_gene: TRBV10-3
abundance: .
CDR3aa: CAISESGAGGLFF
CDR3nt: TGTGCCATCAGTGAGTCGGGAGCAGGGGGGCTGTTTTTT

j_gene: TRBJ1-2
d_gene: .
v_gene: TRBV28
abundance: .
CDR3aa: CASRSGLKGGYTF
CDR3nt: TGTGCCAGCAGGTCGGGCCTCAAGGGGGGCTACACCTTC

j_gene: TRBJ1-1
d_gene: .
v_gene: TRBV5-4
abundance: few
CDR3aa: CASSLDINTEAFF
CDR3nt: TGTGCCAGCAGCCTGGACATTAACACTGAAGCTTTCTTT

j_gene: TRBJ2-5
d_gene: .
v_gene: TRBV7-3
abundance: .
CDR3aa: CASSLRVTETQYF
CDR3nt: TGTGCCAGCAGCTTAAGAGTGACAGAGACCCAGTACTTC

j_gene: TRBJ1-5
d_gene: TRBD1
v_gene: TRBV28
abundance: .
CDR3aa: CASSSNHRGRGNQPQHF
CDR3nt: TGTGCCAGCAGTTCCAATCACAGGGGTAGAGGCAATCAGCCCCAGCATTTT

j_gene: TRBJ2-1
d_gene: TRBD2
v_gene: TRBV4-1
abundance: .
CDR3aa: CASSQDASDSGSLFGEQFF
CDR3nt: TGCGCCAGCAGCCAAGATGCGTCGGATAGCGGGAGTTTATTTGGTGAGCAGTTCTTC

j_gene: TRBJ2-3
d_gene: TRBD2
v_gene: TRBV7-6
abundance: .
CDR3aa: CASSLIREGDTQYF
CDR3nt: TGTGCCAGCAGCTTAATCAGGGAGGGAGATACGCAGTATTTT

j_gene: TRBJ2-1
d_gene: TRBD2
v_gene: TRBV28
abundance: .
CDR3aa: CASSTSGSSYNEQFF
CDR3nt: TGTGCCAGCAGTACTAGCGGGAGCTCCTACAATGAGCAGTTCTTC

j_gene: TRBJ2-6
d_gene: .
v_gene: TRBV7-7
abundance: .
CDR3aa: CASSLALYRGRGANVLTF
CDR3nt: TGTGCTAGCAGCTTAGCCCTATATCGGGGGCGAGGGGCCAACGTCCTGACTTTC

j_gene: TRBJ1-1
d_gene: .
v_gene: TRBV5-8
abundance: once
CDR3aa: CASTSAGKTEAFF
CDR3nt: TGTGCCAGCACCTCGGCAGGGAAGACTGAAGCTTTCTTT

j_gene: TRBJ1-4
d_gene: TRBD1
v_gene: TRBV2
abundance: .
CDR3aa: CASRPDRGENEKLFF
CDR3nt: TGTGCCAGCAGACCCGACAGGGGCGAAAACGAAAAACTGTTTTTT

j_gene: TRBJ2-1
d_gene: .
v_gene: TRBV27
abundance: .
CDR3aa: CASSFLAPSRDLAFEQFF
CDR3nt: TGTGCCAGCAGTTTCCTCGCTCCCTCGCGGGACCTGGCGTTTGAGCAGTTCTTC

j_gene: TRBJ2-3
d_gene: .
v_gene: TRBV6-1
abundance: .
CDR3aa: CASSAAVGGRGTDTQYF
CDR3nt: TGTGCCAGCAGTGCCGCCGTGGGGGGGCGCGGGACAGATACGCAGTATTTT

j_gene: TRBJ1-2
d_gene: .
v_gene: TRBV5-8
abundance: .
CDR3aa: CASSLPLGGYTF
CDR3nt: TGTGCCAGCAGCCTTCCTCTTGGTGGCTACACCTTC

j_gene: TRBJ1-3
d_gene: .
v_gene: TRBV11-2
abundance: once
CDR3aa: CASSTSALGSGNTIYF
CDR3nt: TGTGCCAGCAGCACATCCGCCCTAGGCTCTGGAAACACCATATATTTT

j_gene: TRBJ2-2
d_gene: TRBD1
v_gene: TRBV5-8
abundance: .
CDR3aa: CASSSHDGTGGLAGELFF
CDR3nt: TGTGCCAGCAGTTCCCACGACGGGACAGGGGGCCTCGCCGGGGAGCTGTTTTTT

j_gene: TRBJ2-5
d_gene: .
v_gene: TRBV5-1
abundance: .
CDR3aa: CASSLIVGLETQYF
CDR3nt: TGCGCCAGCAGCTTGATAGTGGGGTTGGAGACCCAGTACTTC

j_gene: TRBJ2-1
d_gene: .
v_gene: TRBV11-3
abundance: .
CDR3aa: CASKKGVDNEQFF
CDR3nt: TGTGCCAGCAAGAAGGGGGTGGACAATGAGCAGTTCTTC

j_gene: TRBJ2-2
d_gene: .
v_gene: TRBV6-1
abundance: .
CDR3aa: CASSFGGTGELFF
CDR3nt: TGTGCCAGCAGCTTCGGGGGAACCGGGGAGCTGTTTTTT

j_gene: TRBJ1-2
d_gene: .
v_gene: TRBV25-1
abundance: .
CDR3aa: CASSEWEGYTF
CDR3nt: TGTGCCAGCAGTGAATGGGAGGGCTACACCTTC

j_gene: TRBJ1-2
d_gene: TRBD1
v_gene: TRBV9
abundance: .
CDR3aa: CASSEGQGAGGYTF
CDR3nt: TGTGCCAGCAGCGAGGGACAGGGGGCTGGTGGCTACACCTTC

j_gene: TRBJ1-5
d_gene: .
v_gene: TRBV6-1
abundance: .
CDR3aa: CASRWDSNQPQHF
CDR3nt: TGTGCCAGCAGGTGGGATAGCAATCAGCCCCAGCATTTT

j_gene: TRBJ2-7
d_gene: .
v_gene: TRBV6-6
abundance: .
CDR3aa: CASSYGGEQYF
CDR3nt: TGTGCCAGCAGTTACGGTGGCGAGCAGTACTTC

j_gene: TRBJ2-7
d_gene: TRBD1
v_gene: TRBV6-5
abundance: .
CDR3aa: CASSRDRVGEQYF
CDR3nt: TGTGCCAGCAGCAGGGACAGGGTGGGCGAGCAGTACTTC

j_gene: TRBJ1-4
d_gene: TRBD1
v_gene: TRBV30
abundance: few
CDR3aa: CALGTVEKLFF
CDR3nt: TGTGCTCTCGGGACAGTCGAAAAACTGTTTTTT

j_gene: TRBJ1-4
d_gene: .
v_gene: TRBV18
abundance: .
CDR3aa: CASSPSHGDEKLFF
CDR3nt: TGTGCCAGCTCACCTTCACACGGCGATGAAAAACTGTTTTTT

j_gene: TRBJ2-7
d_gene: .
v_gene: TRBV28
abundance: .
CDR3aa: CASSPSEQYF
CDR3nt: TGTGCCAGCAGTCCTAGCGAGCAGTACTTC

j_gene: TRBJ2-7
d_gene: TRBD1
v_gene: TRBV5-1
abundance: .
CDR3aa: CASSWMTGGVYEQYF
CDR3nt: TGCGCCAGCAGCTGGATGACAGGGGGCGTCTACGAGCAGTACTTC

j_gene: TRBJ2-2
d_gene: TRBD1
v_gene: TRBV18
abundance: .
CDR3aa: CASSPELRQGGTGELFF
CDR3nt: TGTGCCAGCTCTCCCGAGCTCCGACAGGGTGGCACCGGGGAGCTGTTTTTT

j_gene: TRBJ1-4
d_gene: TRBD1
v_gene: TRBV5-1
abundance: .
CDR3aa: CASSRTGGVEKLFF
CDR3nt: TGCGCCAGCAGCAGGACAGGGGGTGTTGAAAAACTGTTTTTT

j_gene: TRBJ2-7
d_gene: .
v_gene: TRBV28
abundance: .
CDR3aa: CASSRRQGVYEQYF
CDR3nt: TGTGCCAGCTCCAGGAGGCAGGGAGTCTACGAGCAGTACTTC

j_gene: TRBJ2-1
d_gene: .
v_gene: TRBV7-9
abundance: .
CDR3aa: CASNRGGLSYNEQFF
CDR3nt: TGTGCCAGCAACCGTGGCGGGCTCTCCTACAATGAGCAGTTCTTC

j_gene: TRBJ2-7
d_gene: TRBD2
v_gene: TRBV11-2
abundance: .
CDR3aa: CASSPSGSGRINEQYF
CDR3nt: TGTGCCAGCAGCCCTAGTGGTAGCGGGAGGATCAACGAGCAGTACTTC

j_gene: TRBJ2-1
d_gene: .
v_gene: TRBV5-1
abundance: .
CDR3aa: CASSSDPPANGEQFF
CDR3nt: TGCGCCAGCAGCTCCGACCCTCCGGCCAATGGTGAGCAGTTCTTC

j_gene: TRBJ1-5
d_gene: .
v_gene: TRBV28
abundance: .
CDR3aa: CASSLGPRGDQPQHF
CDR3nt: TGTGCCAGCAGTTTAGGGCCCAGGGGAGATCAGCCCCAGCATTTT

j_gene: TRBJ2-7
d_gene: .
v_gene: TRBV28
abundance: .
CDR3aa: CASSLRIANPYEQYF
CDR3nt: TGTGCCAGCAGTTTAAGAATCGCTAATCCCTACGAGCAGTACTTC

j_gene: TRBJ2-3
d_gene: TRBD1
v_gene: TRBV29-1
abundance: .
CDR3aa: CSVRGQSTDTQYF
CDR3nt: TGCAGCGTTCGGGGACAGTCCACAGATACGCAGTATTTT